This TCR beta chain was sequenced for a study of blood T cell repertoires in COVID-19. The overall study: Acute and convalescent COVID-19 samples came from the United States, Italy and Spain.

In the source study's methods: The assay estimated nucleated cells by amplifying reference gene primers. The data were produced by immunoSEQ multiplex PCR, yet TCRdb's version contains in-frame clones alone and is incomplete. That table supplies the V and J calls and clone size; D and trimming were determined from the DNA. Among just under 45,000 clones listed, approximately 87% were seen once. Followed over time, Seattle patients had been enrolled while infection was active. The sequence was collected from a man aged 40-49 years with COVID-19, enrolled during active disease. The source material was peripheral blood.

The CDR3 spells CASSTPGTGTGNTIYF. In DNA form, the CDR3 reads TGTGCCAGCAGCACCCCTGGGACAGGTACGGGAAACACCATATATTTT. V usage is TRBV21-1 and J usage is TRBJ1-3; TRBD1, the table's D call, lacks a check against the DNA. TRBV21-1 is marked as a pseudogene. The CDR3 is made up of 16 amino acids.